These T cell receptor beta chains were read from a single sample in a study of control samples from healthy donors and cancer patients. Produced via immunoSEQ multiplex PCR; TCRdb's table is partial and in-frame only. The sample yields tens of thousands of clones, roughly nine tenths seen once. The sample taken for sequencing was blood. Every receptor here comes from a man between 50 and 59 years old in good health. CDR3s include the opening cysteine and the closing phenylalanine or tryptophan. A D gene is named only where the DNA matches it firmly. Clone size appears in some rows only: once, few, many, or a class for an expanded clone.

DNA | CDR3 | V | size | J | D
TGTGCCAGCAGCTTAAGGGATTTCGAAGATACGCAGTATTTT | CASSLRDFEDTQYF | TRBV7-9 | . | TRBJ2-3 | .
TGTGCCAGCAGCAAAGCGACAGGGGTTATTGAAGCTTTCTTT | CASSKATGVIEAFF | TRBV5-5 | few | TRBJ1-1 | TRBD1
TGTGCCAGCAGCCGGATCGGACCGGGCTTGTATGGCTACACCTTC | CASSRIGPGLYGYTF | TRBV7-8 | . | TRBJ1-2 | .
TGTGCCAGCAGCTTCCCACCCCAAGGAAACACCATATATTTT | CASSFPPQGNTIYF | TRBV7-9 | . | TRBJ1-3 | .
TGTGCCAGCAGTTTCCAGGGGCACACCGGGGAGCTGTTTTTT | CASSFQGHTGELFF | TRBV27 | . | TRBJ2-2 | .
TGTGCCACCAGTGATAACAGGGGGCGCGAGCAGTACTTC | CATSDNRGREQYF | TRBV24-1 | . | TRBJ2-7 | TRBD1
TGTGCCAGCAGCTTAATCGCTAATACGCAGTATTTT | CASSLIANTQYF | TRBV5-8 | . | TRBJ2-3 | .
TGTGCCAGTAGCCTGGTCATTTTAACAGGGGGACGGACTGAAGCTTTCTTT | CASSLVILTGGRTEAFF | TRBV19 | . | TRBJ1-1 | TRBD1
TGTGCCAGCAGCTCTCTCGACAGGGACTCTGGAAACACCATATATTTT | CASSSLDRDSGNTIYF | TRBV5-4 | . | TRBJ1-3 | TRBD1
TGTGCCAGCAGCTTAGGTAGGGACAGGGCCTACAATGAGCAGTTCTTC | CASSLGRDRAYNEQFF | TRBV7-2 | . | TRBJ2-1 | TRBD1
TGCGCCAGCAGCTTCCAGGGATTGAACACTGAAGCTTTCTTT | CASSFQGLNTEAFF | TRBV5-1 | . | TRBJ1-1 | .
TGTGCCAGCAGTTTTCAGGGGGTTTACGAGCAGTACTTC | CASSFQGVYEQYF | TRBV12-3/TRBV12-4 | . | TRBJ2-7 | TRBD1
TGCAGCGTTGTATCGGGCTATCCGCCTGAAGCTTTCTTT | CSVVSGYPPEAFF | TRBV29-1 | once | TRBJ1-1 | .
TGCGCCAGCAGTGACAGCCTCTATGGCTACACCTTC | CASSDSLYGYTF | TRBV10-1 | . | TRBJ1-2 | .
TGTGCCAGCAGCCACCTTGGACAGGGGGCTGAAGCTTTCTTT | CASSHLGQGAEAFF | TRBV3-1/TRBV3-2 | . | TRBJ1-1 | TRBD1
TGTGCCTGGAGCCTAGGCTTGGGGGGGAAGGAGCAGTACTTC | CAWSLGLGGKEQYF | TRBV30 | . | TRBJ2-7 | TRBD2
TGTGCCAGTAGGCCGACAGGGAAAGAGACCCAGTACTTC | CASRPTGKETQYF | TRBV19 | . | TRBJ2-5 | TRBD1
TGTGCCAGCAGCTTAGAACTAGCGAGGTACGAGCAGTACTTC | CASSLELARYEQYF | TRBV7-8 | . | TRBJ2-7 | TRBD2
TGTGCCAGCAGTTTAGATAGCGGGGGGTCCCAAGAGACCCAGTACTTC | CASSLDSGGSQETQYF | TRBV27 | . | TRBJ2-5 | TRBD2
TGTGCCAGCAGCTCTCTAGCGGGCCACTACAATGAGCAGTTCTTC | CASSSLAGHYNEQFF | TRBV5-6 | . | TRBJ2-1 | TRBD2
TGTGCCAGCAGTTACTCCCCCTCACGGAAACTAAGCAATCAGCCCCAGCATTTT | CASSYSPSRKLSNQPQHF | TRBV6-2/TRBV6-3 | . | TRBJ1-5 | .
TGTGCCAGCAGCCCCCGACTAGATCTACGAGGCGAGCAGTACTTC | CASSPRLDLRGEQYF | TRBV3-1/TRBV3-2 | . | TRBJ2-7 | .
TGTGCCACCAGTGATTACGGGGGTAACACCGGGGAGCTGTTTTTT | CATSDYGGNTGELFF | TRBV24-1 | . | TRBJ2-2 | .
TGTGCCAGCAGTTTGCTTCGGGGTACAAACATTCAGTACTTC | CASSLLRGTNIQYF | TRBV27 | . | TRBJ2-4 | .
TGTGCCAGCAGTTTATGGACAGGGGAGACTGAAGCTTTCTTT | CASSLWTGETEAFF | TRBV27 | . | TRBJ1-1 | TRBD1
TGTGCCAGCAGTTTATCGATGGACAGTTCCAATGAGCAGTTCTTC | CASSLSMDSSNEQFF | TRBV27 | . | TRBJ2-1 | .
TGTGCCTGGAGTGTACGGGTTGGCTATGGCTACACCTTC | CAWSVRVGYGYTF | TRBV30 | . | TRBJ1-2 | .
TGTGCCACCAGTGCCGGTAGGGACACCTACTCCTACGAGCAGTACTTC | CATSAGRDTYSYEQYF | TRBV24-1 | . | TRBJ2-7 | .
TGTGCCAGCAGTCCTGACAGAACTAACTATGGCTACACCTTC | CASSPDRTNYGYTF | TRBV6-5 | . | TRBJ1-2 | .
TGTGCCAGCAGCGCGGCAGGCTTCTCTGGGGCCAACGTCCTGACTTTC | CASSAAGFSGANVLTF | TRBV7-8 | . | TRBJ2-6 | .
TGTGCCAGCAGGCAAGCATACAGGGGGCGCGGCTATGGCTACACCTTC | CASRQAYRGRGYGYTF | TRBV28 | . | TRBJ1-2 | TRBD1
TGCGCCAGCAGCTGGATGTCGACAGAGAACACTGAAGCTTTCTTT | CASSWMSTENTEAFF | TRBV5-1 | . | TRBJ1-1 | .
TGTGCCAGCAGTTATGGGGGAGGGCCTAATGAAAAACTGTTTTTT | CASSYGGGPNEKLFF | TRBV9 | . | TRBJ1-4 | .
TGTGCCAGTAGTATAAGGCAGGGTGAGACCGGGGAGCTGTTTTTT | CASSIRQGETGELFF | TRBV19 | . | TRBJ2-2 | .
TGTGCCAGTAGTATGCCGGGACAGGGCTCTGAAAAACTGTTTTTT | CASSMPGQGSEKLFF | TRBV19 | . | TRBJ1-4 | TRBD1
TGTGCCAGCAGCGTAGCGGGCACCAGCACTGAAGCTTTCTTT | CASSVAGTSTEAFF | TRBV9 | . | TRBJ1-1 | .
TGTGCCAGTAGTTTCAGGGCCTCTGGAAACACCATATATTTT | CASSFRASGNTIYF | TRBV19 | . | TRBJ1-3 | .
TGCGCCAGCAGTTTAACAGGGATTCTCCAGAGGAATGAGCAGTTCTTC | CASSLTGILQRNEQFF | TRBV10-2 | . | TRBJ2-1 | .
TGTGCCAGTAGTCCAGAAATCAAACAGGGCATCCTCCACTTT | CASSPEIKQGILHF | TRBV19 | . | TRBJ1-6 | .
TGCGCCAGCAGCTTCCCAGGGCAAGAGACCCAGTACTTC | CASSFPGQETQYF | TRBV5-1 | . | TRBJ2-5 | .
TGTGCCAGCAGTGAAGACCCGAACACTGAAGCTTTCTTT | CASSEDPNTEAFF | TRBV6-1 | . | TRBJ1-1 | .
TGTGCCAGCTCCTTTGGAAACACCATATATTTT | CASSFGNTIYF | TRBV5-6 | . | TRBJ1-3 | .
TGCGCCAGCAGCCAGGACATGGGAGATCAGCCCCAGCATTTT | CASSQDMGDQPQHF | TRBV5-1 | few | TRBJ1-5 | .
TGTGCCACCAGTGATTTGGCAGAGGGGACAGGGCAAGAGACCCAGTACTTC | CATSDLAEGTGQETQYF | TRBV24-1 | . | TRBJ2-5 | TRBD1
TGTGCCTGGAGTTCTTTCAGGGGAGCTGAAGCTTTCTTT | CAWSSFRGAEAFF | TRBV30 | . | TRBJ1-1 | .
TGTGCCAGCCTAAATAGACAGGGGGCTGGAAACACCATATATTTT | CASLNRQGAGNTIYF | TRBV6-5 | . | TRBJ1-3 | TRBD1
TGTGCCAGCAGTATCGGACAGCAAGAGACCCAGTACTTC | CASSIGQQETQYF | TRBV2 | . | TRBJ2-5 | .
TGTGCCAGCAGCTTAATGGGTCAGCCCCAGCATTTT | CASSLMGQPQHF | TRBV5-4 | . | TRBJ1-5 | .
TGCAGCGTTGTCCCTGGGGGCCGTGGGGAGACCCAGTACTTC | CSVVPGGRGETQYF | TRBV29-1 | . | TRBJ2-5 | .
TGTGCCAGCAGTTTATGGGAATCCTATGGCTACACCTTC | CASSLWESYGYTF | TRBV28 | . | TRBJ1-2 | .